This TCR beta chain was obtained from a study of lymphopenia after photon versus proton radiotherapy. The CDR3 extends over 15 amino acids. The trim removed 9 bases at V and 4 bases at J, leaving 14 bases unmatched. The germline CDR1 and CDR2 sequences are SGHAT and FQNNGV. Note on this clone: Its cognate antigen is unknown.

Study conclusions and caveats: Post-nadir diversity loss with photons came from oligoclonal expansion, particularly CD8+ Temra cells. Relative stability marked proton patients; photon patients lost diversity and naive cells.

The repertoire was sequenced with immunoSEQ multiplex PCR; TCRdb's copy has only in-frame clones and lacks some. This repertoire shows approximately 16,000 clones, 86% found once; its top ten account for around a tenth. This clonotype was sampled from an older man with pancreatic cancer. The chain employs TRBV11-2 and TRBJ1-2; the match to TRBD1 covers 7 bases. The sample was peripheral blood, taken from a patient treated with proton-based radiotherapy. CDR3: CASSSDRASPYGYTF. DNA for the CDR3: TGTGCCAGTAGTTCAGACAGGGCTTCTCCCTATGGCTACACCTTC.